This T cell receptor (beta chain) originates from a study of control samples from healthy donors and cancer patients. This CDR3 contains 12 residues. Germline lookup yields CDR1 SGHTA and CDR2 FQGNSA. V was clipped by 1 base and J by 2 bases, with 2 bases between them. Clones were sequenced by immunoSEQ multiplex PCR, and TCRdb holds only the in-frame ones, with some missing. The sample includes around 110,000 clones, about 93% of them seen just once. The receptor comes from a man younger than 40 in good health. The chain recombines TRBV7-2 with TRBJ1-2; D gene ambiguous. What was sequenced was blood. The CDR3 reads CASSLGNYGYTF. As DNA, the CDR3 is TGTGCCAGCAGCTTAGGGAACTATGGCTACACCTTC.